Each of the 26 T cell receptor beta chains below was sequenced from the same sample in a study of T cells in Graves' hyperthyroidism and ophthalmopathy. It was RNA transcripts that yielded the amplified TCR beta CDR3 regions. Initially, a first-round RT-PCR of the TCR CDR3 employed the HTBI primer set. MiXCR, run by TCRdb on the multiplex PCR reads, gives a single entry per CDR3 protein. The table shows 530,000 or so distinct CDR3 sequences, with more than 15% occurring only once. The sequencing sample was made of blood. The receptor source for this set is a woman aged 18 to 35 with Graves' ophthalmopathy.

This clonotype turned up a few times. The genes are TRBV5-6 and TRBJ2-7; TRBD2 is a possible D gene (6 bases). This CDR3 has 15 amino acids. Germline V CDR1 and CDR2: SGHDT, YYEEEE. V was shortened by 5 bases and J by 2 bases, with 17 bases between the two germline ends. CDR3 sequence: CASRYGGFWTYEQYF. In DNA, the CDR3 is TGTGCCAGCAGATACGGGGGTTTTTGGACCTACGAGCAGTACTTC. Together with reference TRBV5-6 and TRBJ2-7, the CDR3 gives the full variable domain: DAGVTQSPTHLIKTRGQQVTLRCSPKSGHDTVSWYQQALGQGPQFIFQYYEEEERQRGNFPDRFSGHQFPNYSSELNVNALLLGDSALYLCASRYGGFWTYEQYFGPGTRLTVT.

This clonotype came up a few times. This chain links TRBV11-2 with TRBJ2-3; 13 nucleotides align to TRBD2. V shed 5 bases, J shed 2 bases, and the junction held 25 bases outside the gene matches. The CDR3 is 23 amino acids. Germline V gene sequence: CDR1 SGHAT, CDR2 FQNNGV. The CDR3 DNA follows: TGTGCCAGCAGCCTATTATCGGGAGAACTAGCGGGAGGGATTTCAATCGACACAGATACGCAGTATTTT. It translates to CASSLLSGELAGGISIDTDTQYF.

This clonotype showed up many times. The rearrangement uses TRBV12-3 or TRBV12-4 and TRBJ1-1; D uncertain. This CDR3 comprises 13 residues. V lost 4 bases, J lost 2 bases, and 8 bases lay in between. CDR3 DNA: TGTGCCAGCAGTTCAAAGCAAAACACTGAAGCTTTCTTT. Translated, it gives CASSSKQNTEAFF.

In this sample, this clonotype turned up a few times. CDR3 in DNA: TGTGCCAGCAGCCTAAAGCCCCTTGGACTAGCGGGGGCCGGAACCTACAATGAGCAGTTCTTC. This sequence encodes CASSLKPLGLAGAGTYNEQFF. V and J are TRBV3-1 and TRBJ2-1, with 13 positions matching TRBD2. V was clipped by 4 bases and J by 2 bases; unmatched bases: 17. The CDR3 sequence is 21 residues long. The germline V gene has CDR1 LGHDT and CDR2 YNNKEL (reference sequence).

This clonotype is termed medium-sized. CDR3 in amino acids: CASSPGNEQYF. The CDR3 DNA reads as TGTGCCAGCAGCCCCGGGAACGAGCAGTACTTC. The V gene is TRBV7-2, the J gene TRBJ2-7, with a possible D match to TRBD2 (5 bases). Trimming stripped 5 bases from V and 5 bases from J, with 7 bases between. Germline V lookup: CDR1 SGHTA, CDR2 FQGNSA. There are 11 residues in the CDR3.

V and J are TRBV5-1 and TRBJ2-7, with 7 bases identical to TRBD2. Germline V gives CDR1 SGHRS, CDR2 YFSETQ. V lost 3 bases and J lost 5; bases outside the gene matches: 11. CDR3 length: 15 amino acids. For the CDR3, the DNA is TGCGCCAGCAGCTGGGAGGGGAAGACGTTTGACGAGCAGTACTTC. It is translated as CASSWEGKTFDEQYF.

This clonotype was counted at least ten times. CDR3 sequence (DNA): TGTGCCAGCGACAGGGGGGAGACCCAGTACTTC. Its translation is CASDRGETQYF. The rearrangement uses TRBV7-2 and TRBJ2-5; 9 nucleotides align to TRBD1. V lost 8 bases, J lost 5 bases, and 0 bases stayed unmatched. The CDR3 extends over 11 amino acids. Germline CDR1 and CDR2: SGHTA and FQGNSA.

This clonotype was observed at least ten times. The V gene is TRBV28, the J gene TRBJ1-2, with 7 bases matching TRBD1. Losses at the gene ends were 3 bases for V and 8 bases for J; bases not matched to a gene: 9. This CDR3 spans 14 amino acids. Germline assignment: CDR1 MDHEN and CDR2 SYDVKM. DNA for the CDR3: TGTGCCAGCAGTTTGGACAGGTCTTCTCGAGGCTACACCTTC. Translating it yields CASSLDRSSRGYTF.

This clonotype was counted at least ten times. CDR3 nucleotide sequence: TGTGCCAGCAGCAGGGACTTCTATAATTCACCCCTCCACTTT. It specifies CASSRDFYNSPLHF. The V gene is TRBV6-1, the J gene TRBJ1-6; D possibly corresponds to TRBD1 (5 bases). Trimming stripped 6 bases from V and 3 bases from J, with 9 bases between. CDR1 MNHNS and CDR2 SASEGT come from the germline V gene. CDR3 length: 14 amino acids.

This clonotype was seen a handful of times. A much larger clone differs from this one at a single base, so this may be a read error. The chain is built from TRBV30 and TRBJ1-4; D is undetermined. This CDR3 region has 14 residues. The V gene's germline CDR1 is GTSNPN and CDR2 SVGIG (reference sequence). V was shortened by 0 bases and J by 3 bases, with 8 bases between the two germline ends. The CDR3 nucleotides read TGTGCCTGGAGTGTAGCGGAGTCTAATGAAAAACTGTTTTTT. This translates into CAWSVAESNEKLFF.

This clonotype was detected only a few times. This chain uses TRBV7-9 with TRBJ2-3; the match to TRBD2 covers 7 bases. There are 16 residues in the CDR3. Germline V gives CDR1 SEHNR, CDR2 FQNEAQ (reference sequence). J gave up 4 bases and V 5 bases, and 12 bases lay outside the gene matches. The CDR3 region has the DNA TGTGCCAGCAGCCGATCGCGGGAGCCCCCCCCAGATACGCAGTATTTT. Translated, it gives CASSRSREPPPDTQYF. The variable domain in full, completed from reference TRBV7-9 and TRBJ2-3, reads DTGVSQNPRHKITKRGQNVTFRCDPISEHNRLYWYRQTLGQGPEFLTYFQNEAQLEKSRLLSDRFSAERPKGSFSTLEIQRTEQGDSAMYLCASSRSREPPPDTQYFGPGTRLTVL.

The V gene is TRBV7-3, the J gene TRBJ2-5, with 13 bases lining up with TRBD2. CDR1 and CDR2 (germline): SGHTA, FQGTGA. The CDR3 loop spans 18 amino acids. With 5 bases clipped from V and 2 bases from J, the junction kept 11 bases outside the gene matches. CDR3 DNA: TGTGCCAGCAGCCACCCGCGAGGACTAGCGGGAGAACAAGAGACCCAGTACTTC. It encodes CASSHPRGLAGEQETQYF.

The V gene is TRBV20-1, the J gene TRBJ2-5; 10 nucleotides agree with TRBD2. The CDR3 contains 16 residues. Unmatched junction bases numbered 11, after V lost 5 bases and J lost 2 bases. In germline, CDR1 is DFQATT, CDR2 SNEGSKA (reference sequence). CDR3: CSAPGIAGGPQETQYF. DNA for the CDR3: TGCAGTGCTCCCGGAATAGCGGGGGGACCGCAAGAGACCCAGTACTTC.

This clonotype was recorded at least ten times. The CDR3 coding sequence is TGTGCCAGCAGTTACTCGACCCTACAGACGGCCCCGAACACTGAAGCTTTCTTT. It encodes CASSYSTLQTAPNTEAFF. This chain connects TRBV6-5 to TRBJ1-1, with D uncertain. Trimming took off 0 bases at V and 1 base at J, with 18 bases between the two ends. The CDR3 spans 18 residues. Per the germline V gene, CDR1 is MNHEY and CDR2 is SVGAGI.

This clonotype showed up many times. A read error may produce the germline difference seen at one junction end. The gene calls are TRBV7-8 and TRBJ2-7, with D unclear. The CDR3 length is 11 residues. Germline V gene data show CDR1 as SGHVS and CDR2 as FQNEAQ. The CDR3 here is CASSLGYGQYF. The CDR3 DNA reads TGTGCCAGCAGCTTAGGTTACGGGCAGTACTTC.

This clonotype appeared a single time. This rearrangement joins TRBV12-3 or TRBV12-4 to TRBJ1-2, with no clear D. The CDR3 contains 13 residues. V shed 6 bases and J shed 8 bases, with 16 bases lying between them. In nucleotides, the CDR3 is TGTGCCAGCAGCAAAGGTACTAGCGGGGGCTACACCTTC. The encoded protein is CASSKGTSGGYTF.

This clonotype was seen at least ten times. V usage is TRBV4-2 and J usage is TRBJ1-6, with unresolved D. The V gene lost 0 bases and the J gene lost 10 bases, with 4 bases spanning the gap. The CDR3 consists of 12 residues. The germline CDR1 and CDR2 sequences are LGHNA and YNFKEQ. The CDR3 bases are TGTGCCAGCAGCCAAGATCAATCACCCCTCCACTTT. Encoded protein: CASSQDQSPLHF.

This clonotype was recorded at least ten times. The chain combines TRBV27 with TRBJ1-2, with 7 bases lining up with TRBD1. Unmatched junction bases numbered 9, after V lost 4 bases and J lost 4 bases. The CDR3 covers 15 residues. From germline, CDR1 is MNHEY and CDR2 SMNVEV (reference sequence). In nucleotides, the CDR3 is TGTGCCAGCAGTTCGCAGCCGGGACAGAGCTATGGCTACACCTTC. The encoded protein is CASSSQPGQSYGYTF.

In DNA form, the CDR3 reads TGTGCCAGCAGTTACCGGGACAGGGGGCGAGGGGGCTACACCTTC. Translated: CASSYRDRGRGGYTF. The chain employs TRBV13 and TRBJ1-2; 12 nucleotides match TRBD1. V shed 6 bases and J 8 bases; nucleotides not matched to a gene: 10. CDR3 length: 15 amino acids. The germline V gene encodes CDR1 PRHDT and CDR2 FYEKMQ (reference sequence).

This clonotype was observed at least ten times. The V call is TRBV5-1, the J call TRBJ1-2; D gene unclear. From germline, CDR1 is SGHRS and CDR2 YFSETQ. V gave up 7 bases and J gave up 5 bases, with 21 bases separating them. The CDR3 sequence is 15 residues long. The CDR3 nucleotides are TGCGCCAGCCGCACCGGGTCTAAAAGTGGGTATGGCTACACCTTC. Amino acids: CASRTGSKSGYGYTF.

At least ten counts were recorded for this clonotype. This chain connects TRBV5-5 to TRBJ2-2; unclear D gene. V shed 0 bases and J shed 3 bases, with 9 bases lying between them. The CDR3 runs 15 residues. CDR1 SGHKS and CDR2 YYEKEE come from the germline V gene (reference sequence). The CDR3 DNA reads TGTGCCAGCAGCTTGGAATCACAGTACACCGGGGAGCTGTTTTTT. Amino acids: CASSLESQYTGELFF. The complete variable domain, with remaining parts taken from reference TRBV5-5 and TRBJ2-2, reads DAGVTQSPTHLIKTRGQQVTLRCSPISGHKSVSWYQQVLGQGPQFIFQYYEKEERGRGNFPDRFSARQFPNYSSELNVNALLLGDSALYLCASSLESQYTGELFFGEGSRLTVL.

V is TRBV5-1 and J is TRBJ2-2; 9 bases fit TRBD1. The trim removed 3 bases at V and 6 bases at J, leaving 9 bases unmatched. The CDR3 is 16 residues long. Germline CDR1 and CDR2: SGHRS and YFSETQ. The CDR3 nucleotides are TGCGCCAGCAGCTCTACCCGGACAGGGGAGGCCGGGGAGCTGTTTTTT. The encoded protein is CASSSTRTGEAGELFF.

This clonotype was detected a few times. The CDR3 here is CASSQVGEGIETQYF. As DNA, the CDR3 is TGCGCCAGCAGCCAAGTGGGGGAGGGGATCGAGACCCAGTACTTC. This chain links TRBV4-3 with TRBJ2-5, with 7 bases fitting TRBD2. Trimming took 1 base from V and 5 from J; bases not matched to a gene: 7. The V gene's germline CDR1 is LGHNA and CDR2 YSLEER. CDR3 length: 15 residues.

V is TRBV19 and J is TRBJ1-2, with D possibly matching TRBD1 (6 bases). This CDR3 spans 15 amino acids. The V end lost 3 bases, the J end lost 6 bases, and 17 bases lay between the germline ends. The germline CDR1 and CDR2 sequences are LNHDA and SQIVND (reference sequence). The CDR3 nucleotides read TGTGCCAGTAGTATTGGGCAGGGGCTTGTGCATGGCTACACCTTC. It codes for CASSIGQGLVHGYTF.

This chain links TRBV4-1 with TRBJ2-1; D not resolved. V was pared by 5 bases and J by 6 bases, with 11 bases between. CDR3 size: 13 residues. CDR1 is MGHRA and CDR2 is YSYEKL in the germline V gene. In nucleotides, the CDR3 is TGCGCCAGCAGCTCTAGGCCCCTCAATGAGCAGTTCTTC. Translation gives CASSSRPLNEQFF.

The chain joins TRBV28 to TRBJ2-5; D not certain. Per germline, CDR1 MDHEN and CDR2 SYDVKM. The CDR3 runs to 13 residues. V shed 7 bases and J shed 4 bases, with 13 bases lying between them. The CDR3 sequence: CASTYPASETQYF. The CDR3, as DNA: TGTGCCAGCACCTACCCAGCTTCAGAGACCCAGTACTTC.